The present TCR beta chain was sequenced within a study of STAT5B mutations in CD4+ large granular lymphocyte leukemia. Findings and limits, study-wide: The CD4+ versus CD8+ T-LGLL clonality difference may reflect limited sample size.

To note about this clone: Its antigen is not known.

V shed 6 bases, J shed 7 bases, and the junction held 15 bases outside the gene matches. This CDR3 contains 15 residues. From germline, CDR1 is SEHNR and CDR2 FQNEAQ (reference sequence). Measured with immunoSEQ multiplex PCR; TCRdb has only the in-frame clones, and not every one. The sample records some 30,000 clones, approximately 67% being singletons. The rearrangement links TRBV7-9 to TRBJ2-7, with TRBD1 matching 7 bases. Input material: CD4+ T cells from blood buffy coats. The sequence was collected from a human donor in good health. The CDR3 coding sequence is TGTGCCAGCAGTTCCCCGACAGGGACACCCCGGGAGCAGTACTTC. This encodes CASSSPTGTPREQYF.